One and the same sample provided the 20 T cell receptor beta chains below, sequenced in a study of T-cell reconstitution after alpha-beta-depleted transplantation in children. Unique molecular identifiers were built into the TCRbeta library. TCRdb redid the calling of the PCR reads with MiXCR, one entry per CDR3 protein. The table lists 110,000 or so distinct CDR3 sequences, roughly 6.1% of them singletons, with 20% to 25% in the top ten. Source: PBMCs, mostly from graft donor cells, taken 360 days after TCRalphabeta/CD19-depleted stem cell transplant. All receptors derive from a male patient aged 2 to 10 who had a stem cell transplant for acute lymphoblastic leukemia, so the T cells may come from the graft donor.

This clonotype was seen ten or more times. The CDR3 spells CASSLIHQETQYF. The DNA for the CDR3 is TGTGCCAGCAGTTTGATCCACCAAGAGACCCAGTACTTC. V and J are TRBV27 and TRBJ2-5, with D uncertain. This CDR3 is built from 13 residues. CDR1 is MNHEY, CDR2 SMNVEV, per germline (reference sequence). V was clipped by 3 bases and J by 0 bases, with 5 bases between them.

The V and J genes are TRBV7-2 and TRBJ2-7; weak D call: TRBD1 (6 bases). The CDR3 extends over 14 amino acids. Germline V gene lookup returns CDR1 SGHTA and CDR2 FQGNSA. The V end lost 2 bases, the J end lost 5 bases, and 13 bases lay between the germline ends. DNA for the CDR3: TGTGCCAGCAGCTTACGACAGGTGGCCGACGAGCAGTACTTC. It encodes CASSLRQVADEQYF.

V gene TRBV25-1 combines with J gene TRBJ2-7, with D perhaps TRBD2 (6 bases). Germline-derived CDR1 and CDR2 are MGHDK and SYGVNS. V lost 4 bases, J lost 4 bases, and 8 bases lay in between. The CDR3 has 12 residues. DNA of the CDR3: TGTGCCAGCAGTGTGGGGGGATACGAGCAGTACTTC. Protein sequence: CASSVGGYEQYF.

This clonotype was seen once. CDR3 DNA: TGTGCCAGCTTCGACCCTTTCTCCTACAATGAGCAGTTCTTC. Translation: CASFDPFSYNEQFF. The chain uses TRBV18 and TRBJ2-1; D ambiguous. V lost 7 bases, J lost 0 bases, and 10 bases lay in between. The CDR3 consists of 14 residues. Per the germline V gene, CDR1 is KGHSH and CDR2 is LQKENI.

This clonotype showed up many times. DNA of the CDR3: TGTGCCAGCAGTGGAGGGGAAGCGGGAGGTTCCTACGAGCAGTACTTC. Protein product: CASSGGEAGGSYEQYF. The chain carries TRBV2 and TRBJ2-7; 9 positions match TRBD2. The germline V gene has CDR1 SNHLY and CDR2 FYNNEI. V was pared by 4 bases and J by 1 base, with 8 bases of the junction left unmatched. The CDR3 runs to 16 residues.

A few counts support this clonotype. CDR3 protein: CSAWTSGGGTDTQYF. DNA for the CDR3: TGCAGTGCTTGGACTAGCGGGGGAGGCACAGATACGCAGTATTTT. This chain uses TRBV20-1 with TRBJ2-3, with TRBD2 matching over 13 bases. V lost 5 bases to trimming and J lost 1 base; unmatched junction nucleotides: 3. This CDR3 contains 15 residues. CDR1 and CDR2 from the germline V gene are DFQATT and SNEGSKA (reference sequence).

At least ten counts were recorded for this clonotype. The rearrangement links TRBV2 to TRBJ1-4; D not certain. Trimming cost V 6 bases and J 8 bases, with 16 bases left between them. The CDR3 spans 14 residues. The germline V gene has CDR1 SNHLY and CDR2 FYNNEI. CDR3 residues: CASRRMPRGEKLFF. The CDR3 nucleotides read TGTGCCAGCAGACGGATGCCCCGGGGAGAAAAACTGTTTTTT.

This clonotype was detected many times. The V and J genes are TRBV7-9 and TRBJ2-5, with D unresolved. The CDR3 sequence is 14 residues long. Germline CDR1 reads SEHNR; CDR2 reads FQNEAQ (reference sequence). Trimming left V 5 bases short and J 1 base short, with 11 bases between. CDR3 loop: CASSRLDFQETQYF. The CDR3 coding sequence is TGTGCCAGCAGCCGACTTGATTTCCAAGAGACCCAGTACTTC.

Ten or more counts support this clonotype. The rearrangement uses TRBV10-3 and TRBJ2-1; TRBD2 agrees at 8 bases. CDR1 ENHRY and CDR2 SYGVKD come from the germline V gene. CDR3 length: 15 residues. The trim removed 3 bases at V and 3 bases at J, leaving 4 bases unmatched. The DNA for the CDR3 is TGTGCCATCAGTGACTCAACTAGCGGCTACAATGAGCAGTTCTTC. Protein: CAISDSTSGYNEQFF.

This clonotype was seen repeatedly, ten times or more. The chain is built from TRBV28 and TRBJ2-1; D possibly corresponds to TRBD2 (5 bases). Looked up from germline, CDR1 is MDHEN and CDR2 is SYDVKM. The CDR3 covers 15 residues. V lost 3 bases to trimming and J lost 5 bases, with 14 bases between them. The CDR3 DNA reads TGTGCCAGCAGTTTGGAGGTGTATGGGGACAATGAGCAGTTCTTC. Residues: CASSLEVYGDNEQFF.

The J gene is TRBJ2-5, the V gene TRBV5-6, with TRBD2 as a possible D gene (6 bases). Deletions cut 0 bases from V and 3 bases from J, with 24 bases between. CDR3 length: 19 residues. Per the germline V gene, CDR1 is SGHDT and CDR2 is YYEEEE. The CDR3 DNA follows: TGTGCCAGCAGCTTGGAGGGGACCGGGAGACGGGTAATGGAAGAGACCCAGTACTTC. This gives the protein CASSLEGTGRRVMEETQYF.

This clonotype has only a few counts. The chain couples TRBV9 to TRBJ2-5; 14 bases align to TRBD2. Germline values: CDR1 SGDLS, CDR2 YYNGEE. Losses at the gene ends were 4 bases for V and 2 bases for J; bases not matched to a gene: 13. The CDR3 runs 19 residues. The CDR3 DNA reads TGTGCCAGCAGCTCTCCCCGGACTAGCGGGAGGCCCGATCAAGAGACCCAGTACTTC. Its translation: CASSSPRTSGRPDQETQYF.

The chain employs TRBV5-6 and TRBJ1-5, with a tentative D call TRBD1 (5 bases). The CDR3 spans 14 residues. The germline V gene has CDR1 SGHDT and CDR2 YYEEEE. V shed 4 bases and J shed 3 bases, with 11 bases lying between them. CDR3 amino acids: CASSLGHDNQPQHF. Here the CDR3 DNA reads TGTGCCAGCAGCCTTGGACACGACAATCAGCCCCAGCATTTT.

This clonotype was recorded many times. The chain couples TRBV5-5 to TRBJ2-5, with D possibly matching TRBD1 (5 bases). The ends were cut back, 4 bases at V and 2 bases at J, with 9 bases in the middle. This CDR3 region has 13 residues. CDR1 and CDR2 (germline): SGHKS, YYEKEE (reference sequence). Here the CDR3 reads CASSTRVQETQYF. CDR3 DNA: TGTGCCAGCAGCACCAGGGTTCAAGAGACCCAGTACTTC. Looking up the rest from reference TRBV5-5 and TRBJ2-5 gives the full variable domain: DAGVTQSPTHLIKTRGQQVTLRCSPISGHKSVSWYQQVLGQGPQFIFQYYEKEERGRGNFPDRFSARQFPNYSSELNVNALLLGDSALYLCASSTRVQETQYFGPGTRLLVL.

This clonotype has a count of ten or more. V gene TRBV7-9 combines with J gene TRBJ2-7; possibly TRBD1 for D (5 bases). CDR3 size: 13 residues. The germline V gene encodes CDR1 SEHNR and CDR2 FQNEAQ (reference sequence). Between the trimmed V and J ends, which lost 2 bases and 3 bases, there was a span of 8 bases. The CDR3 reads CASSLPGIYEQYF. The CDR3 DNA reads TGTGCCAGCAGCTTACCAGGGATCTACGAGCAGTACTTC.

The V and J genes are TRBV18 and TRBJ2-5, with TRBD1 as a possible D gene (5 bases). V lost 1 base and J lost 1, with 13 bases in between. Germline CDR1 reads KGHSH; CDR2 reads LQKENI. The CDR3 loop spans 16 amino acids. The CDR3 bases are TGTGCCAGCTCACCACAGGGGAAGAACCCCCAAGAGACCCAGTACTTC. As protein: CASSPQGKNPQETQYF.

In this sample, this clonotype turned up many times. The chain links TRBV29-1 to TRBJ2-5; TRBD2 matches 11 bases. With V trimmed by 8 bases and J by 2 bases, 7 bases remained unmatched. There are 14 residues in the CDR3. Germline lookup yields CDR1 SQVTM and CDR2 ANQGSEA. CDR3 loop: CSTRLAGLQETQYF. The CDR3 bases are TGCAGCACGAGACTAGCGGGACTTCAAGAGACCCAGTACTTC.

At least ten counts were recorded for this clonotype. As DNA, the CDR3 is TGTGCCACCAGCGTCAGAAGCTCTGGGGCCAACGTCCTGACTTTC. As protein: CATSVRSSGANVLTF. The chain carries TRBV24-1 and TRBJ2-6; no firm D call. The CDR3 runs to 15 residues. The germline V gene encodes CDR1 KGHDR and CDR2 SFDVKD. Trimming pared 7 bases from V and 0 bases from J, leaving 9 bases between.

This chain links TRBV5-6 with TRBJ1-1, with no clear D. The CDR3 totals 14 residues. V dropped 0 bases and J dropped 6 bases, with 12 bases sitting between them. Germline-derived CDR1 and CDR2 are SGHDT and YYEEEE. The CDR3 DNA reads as TGTGCCAGCAGCTTGGTGCCTCCATCGGCTGAAGCTTTCTTT. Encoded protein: CASSLVPPSAEAFF.

The CDR3 is CSSHAGSSYNEQFF. The CDR3 DNA is TGCAGTTCTCATGCCGGGAGCTCCTACAATGAGCAGTTCTTC. The J gene is TRBJ2-1, the V gene TRBV20-1; maybe TRBD2 (6 bases). Germline CDR1 and CDR2: DFQATT and SNEGSKA (reference sequence). Between the trimmed V and J ends, which lost 8 bases and 0 bases, there was a span of 14 bases. The CDR3 sequence is 14 residues long.